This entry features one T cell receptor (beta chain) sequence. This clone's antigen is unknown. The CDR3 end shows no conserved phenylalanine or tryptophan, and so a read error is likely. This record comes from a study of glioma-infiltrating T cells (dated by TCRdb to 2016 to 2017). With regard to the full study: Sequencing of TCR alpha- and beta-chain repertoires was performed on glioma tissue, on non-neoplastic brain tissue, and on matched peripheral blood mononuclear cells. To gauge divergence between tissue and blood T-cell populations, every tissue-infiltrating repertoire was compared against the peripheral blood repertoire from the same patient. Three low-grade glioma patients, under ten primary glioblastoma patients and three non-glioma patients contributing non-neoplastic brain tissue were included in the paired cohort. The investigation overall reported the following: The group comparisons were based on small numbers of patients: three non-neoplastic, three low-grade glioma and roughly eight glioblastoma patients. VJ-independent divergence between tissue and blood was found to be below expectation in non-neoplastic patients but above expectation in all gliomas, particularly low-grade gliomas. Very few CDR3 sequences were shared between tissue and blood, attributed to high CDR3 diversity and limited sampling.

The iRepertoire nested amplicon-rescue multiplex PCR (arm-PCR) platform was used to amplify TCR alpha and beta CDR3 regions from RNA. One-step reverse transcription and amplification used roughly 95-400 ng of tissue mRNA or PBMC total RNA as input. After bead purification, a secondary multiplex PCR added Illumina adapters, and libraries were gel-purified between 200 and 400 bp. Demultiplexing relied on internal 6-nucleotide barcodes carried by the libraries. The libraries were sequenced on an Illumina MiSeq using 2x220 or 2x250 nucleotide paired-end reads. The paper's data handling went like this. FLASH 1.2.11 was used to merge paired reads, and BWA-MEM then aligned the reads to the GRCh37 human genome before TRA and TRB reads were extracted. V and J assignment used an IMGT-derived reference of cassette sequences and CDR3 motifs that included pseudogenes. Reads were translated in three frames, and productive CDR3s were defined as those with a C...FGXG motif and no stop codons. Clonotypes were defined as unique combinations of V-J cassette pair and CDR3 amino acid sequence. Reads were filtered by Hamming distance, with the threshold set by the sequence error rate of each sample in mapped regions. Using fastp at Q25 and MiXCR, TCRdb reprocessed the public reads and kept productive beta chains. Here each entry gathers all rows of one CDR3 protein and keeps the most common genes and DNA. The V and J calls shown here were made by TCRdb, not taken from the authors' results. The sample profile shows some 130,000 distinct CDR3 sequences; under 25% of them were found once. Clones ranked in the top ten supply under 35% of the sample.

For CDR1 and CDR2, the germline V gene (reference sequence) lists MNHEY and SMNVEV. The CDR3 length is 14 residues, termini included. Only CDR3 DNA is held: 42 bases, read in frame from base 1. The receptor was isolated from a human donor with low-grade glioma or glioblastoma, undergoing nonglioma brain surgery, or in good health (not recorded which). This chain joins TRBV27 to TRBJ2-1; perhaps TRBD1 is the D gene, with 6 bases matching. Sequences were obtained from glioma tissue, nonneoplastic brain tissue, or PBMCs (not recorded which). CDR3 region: CDSSPRDTWDEQFS. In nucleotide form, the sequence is TGTGACAGCAGTCCAAGGGACACGTGGGATGAGCAGTTCTCC.